This section outlines one T cell receptor (beta chain) sequence together with its context. In this sample, this clone turned up once. No cognate antigen has been identified for it. No base quality information exists; no much larger clone differs at one position. This CDR3 is also generated by other DNA sequences in the sample. CD8 naive samples consisted of CD45RO-negative cells that were positively selected for CCR7, yielding a CD45RA+CCR7+ population without TemRA cells. Healthy HIV-negative adults with no recently reported acute infections or vaccinations were included as donors. Every donor was a Caucasian adult residing in Nashville, Tennessee, USA. Blood was collected by leukapheresis, and PBMCs were isolated by Ficoll-Histopaque density gradient centrifugation and then cryopreserved in liquid nitrogen vapor phase. Purity and quantity of every magnetically sorted T cell population were checked by analytical flow cytometry. From each sorted fraction, genomic DNA was isolated and quantified by UV absorbance on a Nanodrop 2000c.

Using the deep immunoSEQ assay, multiplex PCR amplified TCR CDR3 regions from genomic DNA. Extracted genomic DNA from each cell subset was spread evenly across all wells of several immunoSEQ 96-well plates, with each plate serving as a replicate. For sorted subsets, about 200 ng genomic DNA, equal to about 30,000 T cell genomes, was loaded into each replicate PCR. Purified libraries were quantified with a Qubit 3.0 fluorometer, sized on a Bioanalyzer 2100, and re-quantified with the KAPA Library Quantification kit. A separate single-read 150-cycle Illumina NextSeq 550 flow cell was used to sequence each immunoSEQ 96-well plate. The original pipeline was this. Because the immunoSEQ output included only junctional sequences and no quality scores, the filtering could not be the same as the filtering used for full-length reads. Sequences were annotated with PyIR, a Python wrapper for IgBLAST v1.9, using IMGT germline references to assign V/J genes and CDR3. Reads were filtered out if the reads had weak V/J assignments (E-value above 1e-6), no CDR3, stop codons, out-of-frame junctions, or ambiguous translated residues. V3J clonotypes were defined as sequences sharing the same inferred V gene, J gene, and CDR3 amino acid sequence. Percentage overlap between repertoires was calculated by dividing the number of shared unique clonotypes by the size of the smaller repertoire. RTK rarefaction, the Chao1 estimator, and Recon v2.1 estimates of unobserved clonotypes were used to assess repertoire richness. OLGA was used to compute generation probabilities for all TCRbeta clonotypes that the gDNA method yielded from a handful of donors. In TCRdb, the immuneACCESS table is reduced to in-frame sequences with V and J assigned. These tables do not hold every clone; where another copy was compared, an unresolved V gene accounts for under half, and the others remain unexplained. For V, J and clone size, that table is used; D and trimming come from the DNA. The sample profile shows fewer than 1 million clones; roughly 96% of them were found once. Roughly 0.23% of the sample goes to the ten largest clones.

As encoded in the germline V gene, CDR1 is SGHRS while CDR2 is YFSETQ. The CDR3 has 13 amino acids, counting the end cysteine and phenylalanine. The DNA shown is the 39-base CDR3, in frame from base 1. V drops 0 bases and J drops 2 bases, leaving 6 bases in between. This sample stems from a study of shared clonotypes between healthy human individuals (dated by TCRdb to 2018 to 2021). Context from the whole study: A few men and two women, aged 18 to 49 years, made up the cohort. Per donor, three plates each were used for CD4 naive and CD4 memory, two for CD8 naive, and one for CD8 memory. To increase sequencing depth and limit assay-specific biases, different laboratories used diverse techniques to prepare libraries and sequence TCR repertoires. Blood TCR repertoires of about 5 healthy adults were deeply sequenced to estimate repertoire size and the extent of clonotype sharing between individuals. Each donor's leukapheresis produced roughly between about 0.9 and 9.5 billion PBMCs.

Broader findings and caveats from the paper: Naive subsets generally had larger estimated clonotype richness than memory subsets. Pairwise subsampling led to the expectation that sequencing depth would affect the degree of clonotype sharing among donors. The genetic and exposure-history diversity represented was limited by the small number of donors. Compared with non-shared clonotypes, the clonotypes found in all four sorted-subset donors had higher generation probabilities. Around 5.4% of naive CD4, 3.5% of naive CD8, roughly 2.5% of memory CD4, and around 0.42% of memory CD8 clonotypes were shared across several donors. Sampling was restricted to blood, and TCR repertoires in tissues likely differ from the TCR repertoires found in blood. Incomplete sequencing was indicated by rarefaction of sorted-subset datasets, despite the large sequencing depth.

Sequenced: naive CD8+ T cells sorted from blood. This sample's cell subset or site label indicates: CD45RA+CCR7+. The V and J segments used are TRBV5-1 and TRBJ2-7, with the D gene not confidently named. The clonotype comes from a man aged 25-45 years in good health. The CDR3 amino acid sequence is: CASSLEVAYEQYF. At the DNA level, the sequence is TGCGCCAGCAGCTTGGAAGTAGCCTACGAGCAGTACTTC.